The clone carrying this TCR beta chain turned up a few times. Its specificity is unknown. TCR cDNA received a 3' ligated oligonucleotide that carried a UMI. Adult healthy volunteers gave 2.5 ml peripheral blood for whole-blood RNA. Unsorted total RNA, roughly 1 to 1000 ng, was DNase treated before reverse transcription. Ligated cDNA underwent four rounds of PCR with nested alpha and beta constant region primers and SP2. Alpha and beta constant region primers primed reverse transcription for blood and skin samples. TCRdb analysed the 5' RACE reads with MiXCR anew, one entry per CDR3 protein. Here the sample spans more than 55,000 distinct CDR3 sequences, around 8% being singletons. The data stem from a study of naive and memory T cell subsets. Study outcomes and limitations: The RNA method is potentially sensitive to activation and differentiation changes.

Germline V gives CDR1 DFQATT, CDR2 SNEGSKA (reference sequence). Losses at the gene ends were 6 bases for V and 3 bases for J; bases not matched to a gene: 11. The CDR3 is 15 amino acids. The V call is TRBV20-1, the J call TRBJ2-7; 10 bases map to TRBD2. The receptor was derived from a female donor in good health. The CDR3 coding sequence is TGCAGTGCCGGGACTATAGCGGGGGGCCTCTACGAGCAGTACTTC. Amino acid sequence: CSAGTIAGGLYEQYF.